This T cell receptor beta chain derives from a study of shared clonotypes between healthy human individuals. General study results and limits: Across several donors, naive CD4 shared around 5.3%, naive CD8 less than 4%, memory CD4 roughly 2.3%, memory CD8 around 0.36%.

A note on this clone: The antigen is unknown.

V shed 3 bases and J 4 bases; nucleotides not matched to a gene: 8. Germline V gene sequence: CDR1 SEHNR, CDR2 FQNEAQ (reference sequence). The CDR3 is made up of 15 amino acids. Here immunoSEQ multiplex PCR was the method, and the copy in TCRdb shows in-frame clones only, minus some. The data contain 2 million to 2.5 million clones, 92% of them singletons. The TCR was taken from a man younger than 30 in good health. Some clones in this sample may be carry-over from other donors' samples. The sequenced sample was naive CD4+ T cells from PBMCs. Subset noted: CD45RA+ positively selected. The chain combines TRBV7-9 with TRBJ1-1; 7 bases fit TRBD1. CDR3 DNA sequence: TGTGCCAGCAGCTTCTCGTCGACAGGGTCCACTGAAGCTTTCTTT. Translation gives CASSFSSTGSTEAFF.